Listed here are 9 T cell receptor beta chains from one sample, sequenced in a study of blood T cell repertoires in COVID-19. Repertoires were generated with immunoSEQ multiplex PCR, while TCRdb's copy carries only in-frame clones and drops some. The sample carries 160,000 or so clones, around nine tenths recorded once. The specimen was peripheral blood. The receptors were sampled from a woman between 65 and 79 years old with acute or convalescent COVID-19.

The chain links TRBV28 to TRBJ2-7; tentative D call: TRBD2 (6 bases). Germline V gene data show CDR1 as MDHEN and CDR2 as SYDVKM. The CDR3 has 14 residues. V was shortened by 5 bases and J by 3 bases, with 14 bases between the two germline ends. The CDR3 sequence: CASSTAGTHYEQYV. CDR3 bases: TGTGCCAGCAGTACCGCCGGGACTCACTACGAGCAGTACGTC.

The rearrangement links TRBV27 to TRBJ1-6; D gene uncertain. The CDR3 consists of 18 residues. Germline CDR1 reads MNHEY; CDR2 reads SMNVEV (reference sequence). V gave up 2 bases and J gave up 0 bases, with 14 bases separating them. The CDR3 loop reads CASSLGRAGSSYNSPLHF. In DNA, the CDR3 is TGTGCCAGCAGTTTAGGTAGGGCGGGCAGCTCCTATAATTCACCCCTCCACTTT.

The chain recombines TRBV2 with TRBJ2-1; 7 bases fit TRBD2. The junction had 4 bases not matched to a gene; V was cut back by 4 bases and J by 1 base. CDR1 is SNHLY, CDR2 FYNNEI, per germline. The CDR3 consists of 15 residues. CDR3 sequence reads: CASSAAGVSYNEQFF. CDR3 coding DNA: TGTGCCAGCAGTGCGGCGGGGGTATCCTACAATGAGCAGTTCTTC.

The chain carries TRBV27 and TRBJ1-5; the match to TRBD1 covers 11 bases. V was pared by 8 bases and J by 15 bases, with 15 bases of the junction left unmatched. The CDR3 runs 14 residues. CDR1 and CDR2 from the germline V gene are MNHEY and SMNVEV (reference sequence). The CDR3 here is CASRHPGTGGQGHF. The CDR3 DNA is TGTGCCAGCCGACATCCCGGGACAGGGGGACAAGGGCATTTT.

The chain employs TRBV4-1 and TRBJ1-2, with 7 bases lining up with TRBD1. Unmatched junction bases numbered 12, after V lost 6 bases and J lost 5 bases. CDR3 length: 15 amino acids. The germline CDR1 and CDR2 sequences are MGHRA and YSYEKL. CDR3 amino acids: CASSLEGASNYGYTF. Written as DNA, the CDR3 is TGCGCCAGCAGTCTTGAGGGGGCGAGTAATTATGGCTACACCTTC.

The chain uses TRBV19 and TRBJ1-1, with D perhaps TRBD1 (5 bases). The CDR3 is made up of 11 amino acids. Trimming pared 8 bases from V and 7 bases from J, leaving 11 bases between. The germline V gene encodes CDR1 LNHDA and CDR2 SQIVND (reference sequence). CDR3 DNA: TGTGCCAGTCTAAGGGGTAATGAAGCTTTCTTT. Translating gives CASLRGNEAFF.

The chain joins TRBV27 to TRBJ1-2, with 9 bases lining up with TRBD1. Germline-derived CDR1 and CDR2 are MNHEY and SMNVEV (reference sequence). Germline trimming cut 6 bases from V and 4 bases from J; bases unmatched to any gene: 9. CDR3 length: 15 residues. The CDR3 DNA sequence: TGTGCCAGCAGCTTGACCGGGACAGGGCCCTATGGCTACACCTTC. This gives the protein CASSLTGTGPYGYTF.

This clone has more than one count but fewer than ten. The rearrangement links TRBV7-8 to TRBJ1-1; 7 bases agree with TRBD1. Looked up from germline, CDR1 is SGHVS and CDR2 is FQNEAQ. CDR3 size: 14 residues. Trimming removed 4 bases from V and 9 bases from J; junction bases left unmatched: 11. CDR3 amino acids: CASSSHSGQAQAFF. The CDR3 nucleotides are TGTGCCAGCAGCTCACATTCCGGACAGGCTCAAGCTTTCTTT. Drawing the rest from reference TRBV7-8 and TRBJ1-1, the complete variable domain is GAGVSQSPRYKVAKRGQDVALRCDPISGHVSLFWYQQALGQGPEFLTYFQNEAQLDKSGLPSDRFFAERPEGSVSTLKIQRTQQEDSAVYLCASSSHSGQAQAFFGQGTRLTVV.

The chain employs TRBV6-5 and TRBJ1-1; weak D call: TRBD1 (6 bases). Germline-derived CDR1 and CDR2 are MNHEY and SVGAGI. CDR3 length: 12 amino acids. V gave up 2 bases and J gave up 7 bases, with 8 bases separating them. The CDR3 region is CASSYGGSEAFF. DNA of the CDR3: TGTGCCAGCAGTTACGGGGGCAGTGAAGCTTTCTTT.